One T cell receptor (beta chain) is described in this entry. The ends were cut back, 6 bases at V and 4 bases at J, with 19 bases in the middle. This CDR3 is built from 16 residues. Germline V gene sequence: CDR1 MDHEN, CDR2 SYDVKM. The data are from a study of technical replicates of blood from a few donors. Profiled with immunoSEQ multiplex PCR; TCRdb holds only in-frame clones, not every one. The data contain 60,000 to 90,000 clones, about nine tenths of them singletons. The V call is TRBV28, the J call TRBJ2-1; D ambiguous. This sequence originates from a human donor in good health. Sequenced sample: T cells isolated from PBMCs. The CDR3 loop reads CASSEIRETRYNEQFF. CDR3 in DNA: TGTGCCAGCAGCGAAATCCGCGAAACTCGGTACAATGAGCAGTTCTTC.